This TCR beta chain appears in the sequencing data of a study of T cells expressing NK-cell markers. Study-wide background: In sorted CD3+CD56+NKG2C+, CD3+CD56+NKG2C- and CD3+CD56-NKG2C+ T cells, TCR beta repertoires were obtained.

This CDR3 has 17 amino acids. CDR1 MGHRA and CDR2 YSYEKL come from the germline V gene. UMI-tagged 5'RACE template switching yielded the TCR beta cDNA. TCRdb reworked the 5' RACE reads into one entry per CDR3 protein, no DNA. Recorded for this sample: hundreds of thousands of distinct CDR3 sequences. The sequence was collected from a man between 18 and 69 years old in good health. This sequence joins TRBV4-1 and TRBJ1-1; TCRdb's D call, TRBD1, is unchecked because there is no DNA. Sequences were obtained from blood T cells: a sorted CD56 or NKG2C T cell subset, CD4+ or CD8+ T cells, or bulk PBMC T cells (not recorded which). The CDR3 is CASSHSREQGPHSEAFF.